The 20 T cell receptor beta chains in this list originate from one sample, sequenced in a study of tumor-infiltrating lymphocytes in primary liver carcinoma. TCR beta cDNA was prepared out of approximately 500 ng total RNA by means of a constant-region primer. Amplification in three nested multiplex PCR rounds with slightly modified ARM-PCR gave rise to TCR beta libraries. The first two PCR rounds used TRBV1-TRBV30 forward primers with a C-beta reverse primer, about 10 cycles each. TCRdb ran MiXCR on the multiplex PCR reads and lists one entry per CDR3 protein. The sample includes more than 20,000 distinct CDR3 sequences, around three quarters of them seen just once. The roughly 17-32 mg bulk tissue piece was not sorted before simultaneous RNA and DNA extraction. The sample consisted of liver tumor tissue from sampling region 1. Subset meaning: tumor region T1, superior pole. The receptor source for this set is a man aged 35 to 55 with primary liver carcinoma and hepatitis B virus infection.

The sample holds a few counts of this clonotype. This CDR3 fails to terminate in the conserved phenylalanine or tryptophan, so it likely reflects a read error. CDR3 nucleotides: TGTGCCAGCAGCTCAACAGCAGGGGGCTCGGGGGAGACTCAGTACCTC. It specifies CASSSTAGGSGETQYL. The chain joins TRBV11-2 to TRBJ2-5; 8 bases are shared with TRBD1. This CDR3 is 16 amino acids long. CDR1 and CDR2 (germline): SGHAT, FQNNGV.

Comments on this clonotype: The junction differs from germline at one of its ends, possibly a read error. The chain links TRBV4-1 to TRBJ2-3, with a tentative D call TRBD2 (5 bases). CDR1 is MGHRA and CDR2 is YSYEKL in the germline V gene. The CDR3 is 18 residues long. The CDR3 region is CASNQVLLIEGALDTQYF. DNA for the CDR3: TGCGCTAGCAACCAAGTGTTATTGATAGAGGGAGCTCTAGATACGCAGTATTTT.

This sequence joins TRBV11-2 and TRBJ2-2; weak D call: TRBD1 (5 bases). Trimming shortened V by 4 bases and J by 4 bases, and 16 bases separated the two germline ends. The CDR3 extends over 16 amino acids. Germline V gene lookup returns CDR1 SGHAT and CDR2 FQNNGV. This CDR3 is CASSYLRVVSTGELFF. Written as DNA, the CDR3 is TGTGCCAGCAGCTACCTCAGGGTGGTGAGCACCGGGGAGCTGTTTTTT.

Remarks on this clonotype: No conserved phenylalanine or tryptophan is present at the end of the CDR3, so a read error is the likely explanation. The rearrangement uses TRBV24-1 and TRBJ2-3, with D perhaps given as TRBD1 or TRBD2 (5 bases each). This CDR3 contains 16 residues. The V gene's germline CDR1 is KGHDR and CDR2 SFDVKD. CDR3 DNA: TGTGCCACCAGTGGTTCTCTGAGGGGTGCGACAGATGCGCAGTATCTT. It codes for CATSGSLRGATDAQYL.

This clonotype was detected a few times. The junction departs from germline at one end; a sequencing error may be responsible. The chain joins TRBV10-3 to TRBJ2-3; TRBD2 matches at 10 bases. The CDR3 contains 16 residues. Per germline, CDR1 ENHRY and CDR2 SYGVKD. The CDR3 sequence: CAIRHTSGASTDMQYF. Here the CDR3 DNA reads TGTGCCATCAGGCATACTAGCGGGGCTAGTACAGATATGCAGTATTTT.

In the case of this clonotype: One end of the junction does not line up with germline, which may come from a read error. This sequence joins TRBV11-2 and TRBJ1-4; no clear D. The CDR3 covers 19 residues. Germline values: CDR1 SGHAT, CDR2 FQNNGV. The CDR3, as DNA: TGTGCCAGCAGGCCGAAGAGTCAAAGGACGTCCGCAACTAATGAAAGACTGTTTTTT. Translating gives CASRPKSQRTSATNERLFF.

This clonotype was recorded once. Sequence at one end of the junction differs from germline and may be a read error. The chain couples TRBV6-5 to TRBJ2-7; D tentatively reads TRBD1 or TRBD2 (5 bases each). The germline V gene has CDR1 MNHEY and CDR2 SVGAGI. This CDR3 has 13 residues. The CDR3 spells CASRIEGTGERYF. The CDR3 DNA reads as TGTGCCAGCAGGATAGAGGGGACCGGCGAGCGGTACTTC.

A remark on this clonotype: This sequence may be a read error, since a much larger clone differs from it by one base. This chain links TRBV18 with TRBJ2-1, with unresolved D. Germline CDR1 KGHSH, CDR2 LQKENI. The ends were cut back, 3 bases at V and 8 bases at J, with 20 bases in the middle. The CDR3 runs 16 residues. Here the CDR3 reads CASSPRGVYGNDEQFF. In DNA, the CDR3 is TGTGCCAGCTCACCCAGAGGCGTTTATGGGAACGATGAGCAGTTCTTC.

As to this clonotype: The junction does not match germline at one end; this may be a read error. This chain uses TRBV6-2 or TRBV6-3 with TRBJ1-1; 10 nucleotides agree with TRBD1. There are 15 residues in the CDR3. Per germline, CDR1 MNHEY and CDR2 SVGEGT. Written as DNA, the CDR3 is TGTGCCAGCGGGACTTTTGACAGGGGGCAGAATGAAGTTTTCTTT. Its protein product is CASGTFDRGQNEVFF.

This clonotype was detected once. An end of the junction differs from the germline gene, which may be a read error. The gene calls are TRBV11-2 and TRBJ2-5; 8 bases are a match to TRBD1. Germline V lookup: CDR1 SGHAT, CDR2 FQNNGV. CDR3 length: 16 amino acids. The CDR3, as DNA: TGTACCAGCAGCTCAACTGCAGGGGGCTCGGGGGAGACCCAGTACTTC. Its translation is CTSSSTAGGSGETQYF.

The chain uses TRBV6-2 or TRBV6-3 and TRBJ2-5; TRBD2 agrees at 12 bases. CDR3 length: 15 residues. Germline V gene sequence: CDR1 MNHEY, CDR2 SVGEGT. After removal of 0 bases from V and 4 bases from J, the junction contained 0 bases not matched to a gene. CDR3 loop: CASSYSTSGGETQYF. The DNA of the CDR3 is TGTGCCAGCAGTTACTCGACTAGCGGGGGAGAGACCCAGTACTTC.

A word on this clonotype: Its ends do not fully match the called genes, so a read error is possible. The chain combines TRBV11-2 with TRBJ2-5; a weak D match, TRBD2 (6 bases). Germline values: CDR1 SGHAT, CDR2 FQNNGV. This CDR3 has 16 amino acids. DNA for the CDR3: TGTGCCAGCAGCTTAACAGTAAGGGGCTCGGGGGAGACACAGTACTTC. Its protein product is CASSLTVRGSGETQYF.

V is TRBV4-2 and J is TRBJ1-5; the match to TRBD1 covers 7 bases. Germline CDR1 and CDR2: LGHNA and YNFKEQ. The ends lost 1 base at V and 11 bases at J; junction bases unmatched: 23. The CDR3 loop spans 19 amino acids. The DNA of the CDR3 is TGTGCCAGCAGCCAAGGGGGGGGGTCGGGACAGCTTAGCAATTGGTCCCAGCATTTT. Its protein is CASSQGGGSGQLSNWSQHF.

Remarks on this clonotype: With a much larger clone just one base away, this may be a read error. The chain combines TRBV9 with TRBJ2-2, with D perhaps matching TRBD1 or TRBD2 (7 bases each). The germline CDR1 and CDR2 sequences are SGDLS and YYNGEE. The CDR3 runs to 16 residues. The ends were cut back, 0 bases at V and 4 bases at J, with 13 bases in the middle. Here the CDR3 reads CASSVGQGGGTGELFF. In DNA form, the CDR3 reads TGTGCCAGCAGCGTAGGGCAGGGGGGGGGCACCGGGGAGCTGTTTTTT. Using reference TRBV9 and TRBJ2-2 for the parts outside the CDR3, the full variable domain is DSGVTQTPKHLITATGQRVTLRCSPRSGDLSVYWYQQSLDQGLQFLIQYYNGEERAKGNILERFSAQQFPDLHSELNLSSLELGDSALYFCASSVGQGGGTGELFFGEGSRLTVL.

Concerning this clonotype itself: The junction does not match germline at one end; this may be a read error. The rearrangement uses TRBV11-2 and TRBJ2-7; tentatively, D is TRBD1 or TRBD2 (5 bases each). CDR1 and CDR2 from the germline V gene are SGHAT and FQNNGV. This CDR3 is built from 13 residues. As DNA, the CDR3 is TGTGCCAGTAGCTTCAGAGGGGCTGGCGAGCAGTACTTC. It translates to CASSFRGAGEQYF.

By sample fraction, this clonotype is medium-sized (0.01 to 0.1%). V is TRBV28 and J is TRBJ1-5; D not resolved. The CDR3 has 12 amino acids. In germline, CDR1 is MDHEN, CDR2 SYDVKM. V gave up 9 bases and J gave up 7 bases, with 13 bases separating them. In nucleotides, the CDR3 is TGTGCCAGTCGAAACTACGGCCAGCCCCAGCATTTT. The encoded protein is CASRNYGQPQHF.

This chain uses TRBV11-2 with TRBJ2-3, with 8 bases fitting TRBD2. Trimming cost V 7 bases and J 4 bases; bases outside gene matches: 10. The germline gives CDR1 SGHAT, CDR2 FQNNGV. This CDR3 comprises 15 residues. CDR3 amino acids: CASNFGGRTADTQYF. The DNA for the CDR3 is TGTGCCAGCAACTTTGGCGGGAGGACAGCAGATACGCAGTATTTT.

The V call is TRBV11-2, the J call TRBJ2-5; D gene ambiguous. The CDR3 spans 16 residues. Germline loops: CDR1 SGHAT, CDR2 FQNNGV. V lost 5 bases and J 7 bases, leaving 23 bases between the germline ends. The CDR3 here is CASSETPGDGKVTQYF. For the CDR3, the DNA is TGTGCCAGCAGCGAAACTCCTGGCGATGGGAAAGTGACCCAGTACTTC.

A remark on this clonotype: One base away lies a much larger clone, so this may be a sequencing read error. The rearrangement uses TRBV11-2 and TRBJ2-7; TRBD1 matches 10 bases. The CDR3 is made up of 14 amino acids. Germline V gene data show CDR1 as SGHAT and CDR2 as FQNNGV. CDR3 sequence reads: CVSSLGTGDYEQYF. CDR3 sequence (DNA): TGTGTCAGCAGCTTAGGGACAGGGGACTACGAGCAGTACTTC.

About this clonotype: At one end the junction does not follow the germline gene, possibly because of a read error. The chain employs TRBV5-5 and TRBJ2-6, with TRBD1 as a possible D gene (6 bases). The CDR3 contains 17 residues. Per the germline V gene, CDR1 is SGHKS and CDR2 is YYEKEE (reference sequence). CDR3: CASSLCTGLAGANILTF. CDR3 DNA sequence: TGTGCCAGTAGCTTATGTACAGGGCTTGCTGGGGCCAACATCCTGACTTTC. The variable domain in full, completed from reference TRBV5-5 and TRBJ2-6, reads DAGVTQSPTHLIKTRGQQVTLRCSPISGHKSVSWYQQVLGQGPQFIFQYYEKEERGRGNFPDRFSARQFPNYSSELNVNALLLGDSALYLCASSLCTGLAGANILTFGAGSRLTVL.